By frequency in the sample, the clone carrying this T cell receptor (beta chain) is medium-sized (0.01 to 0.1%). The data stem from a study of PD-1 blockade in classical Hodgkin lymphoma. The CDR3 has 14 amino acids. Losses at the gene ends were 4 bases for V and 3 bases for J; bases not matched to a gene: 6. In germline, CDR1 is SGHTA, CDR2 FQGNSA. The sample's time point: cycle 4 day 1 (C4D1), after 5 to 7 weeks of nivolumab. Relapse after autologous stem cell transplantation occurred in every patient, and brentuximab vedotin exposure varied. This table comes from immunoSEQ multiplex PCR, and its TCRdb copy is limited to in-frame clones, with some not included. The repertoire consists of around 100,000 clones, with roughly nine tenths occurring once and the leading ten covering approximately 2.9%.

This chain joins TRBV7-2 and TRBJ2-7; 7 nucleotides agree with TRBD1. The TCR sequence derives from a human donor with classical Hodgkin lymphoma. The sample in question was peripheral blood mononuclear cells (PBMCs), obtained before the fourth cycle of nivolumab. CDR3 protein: CASSSPGQDYEQYF. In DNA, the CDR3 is TGTGCCAGCAGCTCCCCCGGACAGGACTACGAGCAGTACTTC. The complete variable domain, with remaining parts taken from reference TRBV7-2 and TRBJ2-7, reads GAGVSQSPSNKVTEKGKDVELRCDPISGHTALYWYRQSLGQGLEFLIYFQGNSAPDKSGLPSDRFSAERTGGSVSTLTIQRTQQEDSAVYLCASSSPGQDYEQYFGPGTRLTVT.